The 11 T cell receptor beta chains given below trace back to one sample, sequenced in a study of blood T cell repertoires in COVID-19. The method was immunoSEQ multiplex PCR; TCRdb's version includes in-frame clones alone and lacks a portion of them. The sample lists about 39,000 clones, around 74% occurring once. Sequenced input: peripheral blood. The receptor source for this set is a man in his sixties or seventies with acute or convalescent COVID-19.

V usage is TRBV28 and J usage is TRBJ2-7; tentative D call: TRBD1 (5 bases). Germline V gene lookup returns CDR1 MDHEN and CDR2 SYDVKM. V was pared by 8 bases and J by 0 bases, with 20 bases between. The CDR3 loop spans 16 amino acids. DNA for the CDR3: TGTGCCAGCCTATTAGAAAGGGGTCTGTCCTCCTACGAGCAGTACTTC. As protein: CASLLERGLSSYEQYF.

In its sample, this clone was seen once. This sequence joins TRBV19 and TRBJ2-1, with 9 bases fitting TRBD1. This CDR3 comprises 14 residues. CDR1 and CDR2 from the germline V gene are LNHDA and SQIVND (reference sequence). Losses at the gene ends were 4 bases for V and 8 bases for J; bases not matched to a gene: 6. The CDR3 spells CASSKWDRADEQFF. The CDR3 DNA reads as TGTGCCAGTAGTAAGTGGGACAGGGCCGATGAGCAGTTCTTC.

The CDR3 nucleotides are TGTGCCAGCAACCCGGGGAGGTCCCAAGAGACCCAGTACTTC. Translated, it gives CASNPGRSQETQYF. The chain is built from TRBV7-8 and TRBJ2-5; D might be TRBD2 (6 bases). In germline, CDR1 is SGHVS, CDR2 FQNEAQ. Trimming took 7 bases from V and 1 from J, leaving 13 bases between them. CDR3 length: 14 residues.

The gene calls are TRBV19 and TRBJ1-5, with D uncertain. The V gene's germline CDR1 is LNHDA and CDR2 SQIVND (reference sequence). V lost 3 bases and J lost 5, with 11 bases in between. CDR3 length: 14 residues. The CDR3 region has the DNA TGTGCCAGTAGTATGGCATCCAGGCATCAGCCCCAGCATTTT. This translates into CASSMASRHQPQHF.

The chain recombines TRBV9 with TRBJ2-5, with a possible D match to TRBD2 (5 bases). Looked up from germline, CDR1 is SGDLS and CDR2 is YYNGEE. Trimming took 6 bases from V and 4 from J, leaving 16 bases between them. CDR3 length: 14 residues. CDR3 DNA sequence: TGTGCCAGCACCCCCGGAGGTGGGAGAGAGACCCAGTACTTC. Protein product: CASTPGGGRETQYF.

The chain carries TRBV25-1 and TRBJ2-7, with a possible D match to TRBD2 (5 bases). CDR1 and CDR2 (germline): MGHDK, SYGVNS. The ends were cut back, 6 bases at V and 0 bases at J, with 12 bases in the middle. The CDR3 sequence is 14 residues long. The CDR3 region is CASSERQSSYEQYF. The CDR3 coding sequence is TGTGCCAGCAGCGAGCGGCAGTCCTCCTACGAGCAGTACTTC.

This clone was observed a few times. The chain has TRBV2 and TRBJ1-1; tentative D call: TRBD1 (5 bases). The V end lost 5 bases, the J end lost 0 bases, and 13 bases lay between the germline ends. CDR1 is SNHLY and CDR2 is FYNNEI in the germline V gene. CDR3 size: 15 residues. CDR3 sequence (DNA): TGTGCCAGCAGTCCCCGACAGCATATGAACACTGAAGCTTTCTTT. Protein product: CASSPRQHMNTEAFF.

This clone was counted once. The chain recombines TRBV9 with TRBJ2-6; tentative D call: TRBD1 (6 bases). CDR1 and CDR2 from the germline V gene are SGDLS and YYNGEE. Trimming left V 0 bases short and J 1 base short, with 17 bases between. The CDR3 has 19 amino acids. The CDR3 coding sequence is TGTGCCAGCAGCGTAGTCAGTGGACAGTCGTTTTCTGGGGCCAACGTCCTGACTTTC. Translating gives CASSVVSGQSFSGANVLTF.

The V gene is TRBV9, the J gene TRBJ2-5, with 7 nucleotides matching TRBD1. The germline V gene encodes CDR1 SGDLS and CDR2 YYNGEE. V lost 3 bases, J lost 5 bases, and 7 bases stayed unmatched. This CDR3 spans 14 amino acids. The chain's CDR3 is CASSANRGWETQYF. CDR3 nucleotide sequence: TGTGCCAGCAGCGCAAACAGGGGATGGGAGACCCAGTACTTC.

The rearrangement links TRBV5-1 to TRBJ2-5; 7 bases fit TRBD1. With 2 bases clipped from V and 1 base from J, the junction kept 2 bases outside the gene matches. The germline CDR1 and CDR2 sequences are SGHRS and YFSETQ. CDR3 length: 14 amino acids. The CDR3 sequence: CASSLQGSQETQYF. CDR3 DNA: TGCGCCAGCAGCTTACAGGGGAGCCAAGAGACCCAGTACTTC.

The chain couples TRBV6-5 to TRBJ1-1; D possibly corresponds to TRBD1 (5 bases). In germline, CDR1 is MNHEY, CDR2 SVGAGI. The CDR3 is made up of 16 amino acids. V lost 2 bases and J lost 3, with 16 bases in between. The CDR3 DNA reads TGTGCCAGCAGTTACAGGGCAGGGTTTTCGGACACTGAAGCTTTCTTT. This gives the protein CASSYRAGFSDTEAFF.